This is a list of T cell receptor beta chains from one sample in a study of T cell responses to AZD1222 COVID-19 vaccine. TCRdb's table, derived via immunoSEQ multiplex PCR, lists solely in-frame clones and lacks some. The sample has 150,000 to 160,000 clones, 75% to 95% seen once. Specimen: peripheral blood, collected on day 0 of AZD1222 vaccination. These receptors originate from an adult in good health. CDR3s include the opening cysteine and the closing phenylalanine or tryptophan. A D gene is named only where the DNA matches it firmly. Rows may omit the clone size; those that give it use once, few, many or a size class.

j_call,d_call,clone_size,v_call,cdr3_length,cdr3_nt,cdr3_aa
TRBJ1-2,NA,NA,TRBV4-3,15,TGCGCCAGCAGCCCCGAGTTGGGGAGCCTTCCTGGCTACACCTTC,CASSPELGSLPGYTF
TRBJ1-2,TRBD1,NA,TRBV4-2,16,TGTGCCAGCAGCCAAGAAGTGGGGACAGGGGTAGCCGGCTACACCTTC,CASSQEVGTGVAGYTF
TRBJ1-1,NA,NA,TRBV29-1,12,TGCAGCGGAAGGGGACAACCTGCTGAAGCTTTCTTT,CSGRGQPAEAFF
TRBJ2-1,TRBD1,once,TRBV10-3,13,TGTGCCGTCCTCGCGACAGGGTACAATGAGCAGTTCTTC,CAVLATGYNEQFF
TRBJ2-2,NA,NA,TRBV28,12,TGTGCCAGCAGGGCGTGGTCCGGGGAGCTGTTTTTT,CASRAWSGELFF
TRBJ1-6,NA,NA,TRBV5-5,15,TGTGCCAGCAGCGTCCAGGGAAGTAATAATTCACCCCTCCACTTT,CASSVQGSNNSPLHF
TRBJ1-2,NA,NA,TRBV2,14,TGTGCCAGCAGTGTTGACAGGTCCCACTATGGCTACACCTTC,CASSVDRSHYGYTF
TRBJ2-5,TRBD2,NA,TRBV3-1/TRBV3-2,14,TGTGCCAGCAGCCTCAGGACTAGAAAAGAGACCCAGTACTTC,CASSLRTRKETQYF
TRBJ1-5,TRBD1,few,TRBV24-1,14,TGTGCCACCGGCGGGACAGCCTTTAATCAGCCCCAGCATTTT,CATGGTAFNQPQHF
TRBJ2-7,NA,NA,TRBV7-8,16,TGTGCCAGCAGCTTATCGAAGGGGCCCTTCTCCTACGAGCAGTACTTC,CASSLSKGPFSYEQYF
TRBJ1-5,NA,NA,TRBV4-3,14,TGCGCCAGCAGCCAAGTGAAGGATAATCAGCCCCAGCATTTT,CASSQVKDNQPQHF
TRBJ1-2,TRBD1,NA,TRBV28,17,TGTGCCAGCAGTTTATATGGGACAGGGGGCCTGAACTATGGCTACACCTTC,CASSLYGTGGLNYGYTF
TRBJ2-1,NA,NA,TRBV24-1,11,TGTGCCACCAGTGCCGTGGGACCACAGTTCTTC,CATSAVGPQFF
TRBJ1-6,NA,NA,TRBV24-1,12,TGTGCCACCTCTCTAAATGGTTCACCCCTCCACTTT,CATSLNGSPLHF
TRBJ1-3,TRBD1,once,TRBV29-1,15,TGCAGCGTTGAAGCACCGGACAGGATTGGAAACACCATATATTTT,CSVEAPDRIGNTIYF
TRBJ2-3,TRBD2,NA,TRBV27,16,TGTGCCAGCAGCATGGAAGGGACTAGCGGGGCAGATACGCAGTATTTT,CASSMEGTSGADTQYF
TRBJ2-1,NA,NA,TRBV15,16,TGTGCCACCAGCAGGGAACTTCGGGCGACTAGCAATGAGCAGTTCTTC,CATSRELRATSNEQFF
TRBJ2-3,NA,NA,TRBV4-1,17,TGCGCCAGCAGCCAAGTCTCGACAGACCAGAACACAGATACGCAGTATTTT,CASSQVSTDQNTDTQYF
TRBJ2-6,NA,NA,TRBV27,16,TGTGCCAGCAGTTGGGCTTCGAATCCCGGGGCCAACGTCCTGACTTTC,CASSWASNPGANVLTF
TRBJ2-5,NA,NA,TRBV12-3/TRBV12-4,12,TGTGCCAGCAGTAAATATCAGCAGACCCAGTACTTC,CASSKYQQTQYF
TRBJ2-2,NA,NA,TRBV27,13,TGTGCCAGCAGTACCGCGAACACCGGGGAGCTGTTTTTT,CASSTANTGELFF
TRBJ2-5,TRBD2,NA,TRBV2,14,TGTGCCAGCAAGGGGTTAGCGGGAGGGGGGACCCAGTACTTC,CASKGLAGGGTQYF
TRBJ1-4,NA,NA,TRBV12-3/TRBV12-4,12,TGTGCCAGCAGTTCCTTGAGGGAAAAACTGTTTTTT,CASSSLREKLFF
TRBJ1-2,NA,NA,TRBV28,15,TGTGCCAGCAGCAATAACGGGGTAGGGGGAGGTGGCTACACCTTC,CASSNNGVGGGGYTF
TRBJ1-3,NA,NA,TRBV10-3,11,TGTGCCATAACGGATGGAAACACCATATATTTT,CAITDGNTIYF
TRBJ1-5,NA,NA,TRBV19,15,TGTGCCAGTAGGTCTTGGACGAGTAGCAATCAGCCCCAGCATTTT,CASRSWTSSNQPQHF
TRBJ1-1,TRBD1,NA,TRBV9,15,TGTGCCAGCAGCGAGGGGGGACAGGGTACCACTGAAGCTTTCTTT,CASSEGGQGTTEAFF
TRBJ2-7,TRBD1,NA,TRBV7-9,15,TGTGCCAGCAGCCCCGGACAGGGATGGGACTACGAGCAGTACTTC,CASSPGQGWDYEQYF
TRBJ1-2,NA,once,TRBV28,14,TGTGCCAGCATCCAACGGCGGGTTAACTATGGCTACACCTTC,CASIQRRVNYGYTF
TRBJ1-2,NA,NA,TRBV27,16,TGTGCCAGCAGTTTATCCTCAGCTACACTAGGGGGTGGCTACACCTTC,CASSLSSATLGGGYTF
TRBJ1-5,NA,NA,TRBV6-2/TRBV6-3,15,TGTGCCAGCAGTGGAATCCGGGGCCTCAATCAGCCCCAGCATTTT,CASSGIRGLNQPQHF
TRBJ2-3,NA,NA,TRBV24-1,17,TGTGCCACCAGTGACTCCCTGACAGTGCGTGGCACAGATACGCAGTATTTT,CATSDSLTVRGTDTQYF
TRBJ2-1,TRBD2,NA,TRBV2,15,TGTGCCAGCAGTGGGGTCGGGAGGGCCATCAATGAGCAGTTCTTC,CASSGVGRAINEQFF
TRBJ2-3,TRBD2,NA,TRBV7-9,16,TGTGCCAGCAGCTGGGTAAGCGGGAGGGCCACAGATACGCAGTATTTT,CASSWVSGRATDTQYF
TRBJ1-3,NA,NA,TRBV18,15,TGTGCCAGCTCAGTAGACAGAAACTCTGGAAACACCATATATTTT,CASSVDRNSGNTIYF